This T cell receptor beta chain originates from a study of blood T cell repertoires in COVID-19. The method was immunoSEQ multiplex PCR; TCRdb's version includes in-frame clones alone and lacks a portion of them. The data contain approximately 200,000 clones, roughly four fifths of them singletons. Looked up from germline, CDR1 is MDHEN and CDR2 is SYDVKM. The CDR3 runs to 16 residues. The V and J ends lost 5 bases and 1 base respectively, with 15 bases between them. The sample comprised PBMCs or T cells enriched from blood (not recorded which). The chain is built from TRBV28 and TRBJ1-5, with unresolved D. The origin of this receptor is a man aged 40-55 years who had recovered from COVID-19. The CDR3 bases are TGTGCCAGCAGTGCCGAGTTATTCCTGAGCAATCAGCCCCAGCATTTT. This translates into CASSAELFLSNQPQHF.